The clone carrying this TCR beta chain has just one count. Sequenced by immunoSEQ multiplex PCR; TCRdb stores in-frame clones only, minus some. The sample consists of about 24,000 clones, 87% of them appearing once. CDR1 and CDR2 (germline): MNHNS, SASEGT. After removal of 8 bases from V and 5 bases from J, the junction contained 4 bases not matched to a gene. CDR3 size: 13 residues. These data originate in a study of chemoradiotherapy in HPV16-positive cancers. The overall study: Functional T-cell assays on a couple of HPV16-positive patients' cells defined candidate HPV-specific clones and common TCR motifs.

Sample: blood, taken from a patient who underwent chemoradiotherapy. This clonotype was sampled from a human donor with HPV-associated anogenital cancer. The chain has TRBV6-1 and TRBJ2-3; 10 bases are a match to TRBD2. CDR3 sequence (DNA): TGTGCCAGCGTGGCTAGCGGGGGAGATACGCAGTATTTT. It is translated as CASVASGGDTQYF.